The present T cell receptor (beta chain) was sequenced within a study of spatial heterogeneity in lung cancer. Background on the study: Strong correlation was found between tumor-region TCR transcript counts and a T cell module score from matched bulk RNA-seq. Study-level points and caveats: Tumor mutation counts were tracked by expanded intratumoral alpha and beta TCR counts.

Time point noted: sample taken at primary tumor resection. TCR cDNA molecules each had a unique molecular identifier. Each CDR3 protein is one row after TCRdb ran MiXCR on the 5' RACE reads. The table includes about 3,800 distinct CDR3 sequences, roughly a tenth detected once. In regard to this clonotype: What it recognizes is unknown.

With 5 bases removed from V and 3 bases from J, the gap between germline ends came to 5 bases. CDR1 and CDR2 (germline): LGHDT, YNNKEL (reference sequence). The CDR3 is made up of 11 amino acids. The rearrangement uses TRBV3-1 and TRBJ2-7; the D is unclear. The receptor was isolated from a male donor with early-stage non-small cell lung cancer. The sample was lung tumor tissue, taken at surgery. The DNA for the CDR3 is TGTGCCAGCAGCTTCAACTACGAGCAGTACTTC. Amino acids: CASSFNYEQYF.